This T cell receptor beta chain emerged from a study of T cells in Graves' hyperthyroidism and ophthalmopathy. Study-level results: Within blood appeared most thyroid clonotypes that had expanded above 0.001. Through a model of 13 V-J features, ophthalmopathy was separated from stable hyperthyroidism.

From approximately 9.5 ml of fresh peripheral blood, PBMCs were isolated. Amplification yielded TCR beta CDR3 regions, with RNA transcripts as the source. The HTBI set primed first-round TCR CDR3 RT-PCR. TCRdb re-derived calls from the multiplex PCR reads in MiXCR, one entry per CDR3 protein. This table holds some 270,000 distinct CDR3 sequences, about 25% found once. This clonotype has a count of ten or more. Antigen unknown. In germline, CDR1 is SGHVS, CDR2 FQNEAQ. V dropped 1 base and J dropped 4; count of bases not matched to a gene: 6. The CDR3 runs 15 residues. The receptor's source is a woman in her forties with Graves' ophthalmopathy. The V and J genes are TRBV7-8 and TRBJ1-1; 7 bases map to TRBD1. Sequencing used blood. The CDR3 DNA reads TGTGCCAGCAGCTTAGATCCGACAGGGTTCACTGAAGCTTTCTTT. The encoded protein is CASSLDPTGFTEAFF.